Listed here are 9 T cell receptor beta chains from one sample, sequenced in a study of cytomegalovirus exposure and HLA in healthy donors. The PCR employed 60 Vbeta primers together with 13 Jbeta primers. Clones were sequenced by immunoSEQ multiplex PCR, and TCRdb holds only the in-frame ones, with some missing. This repertoire includes 150,000 to 200,000 clones. The sequenced material came from PBMCs. The receptors originated from a woman aged 18 to 35 in good health and CMV-seropositive.

Details on this clone: The CDR3 ends on some other residue instead of the conserved phenylalanine or tryptophan, so this is likely a read error. This sequence joins TRBV5-1 and TRBJ2-7; 7 positions match TRBD1. The V segment lost 9 bases and the J segment 0 bases; nucleotides outside the gene matches: 9. The CDR3 runs to 14 residues. Germline loops: CDR1 SGHRS, CDR2 YFSETQ. The CDR3 nucleotides read TGCGCCACCCGACAGGGCCCTTCCTCCTACGAGCAGTACCTC. Translated, it gives CATRQGPSSYEQYL.

This chain links TRBV6-4 with TRBJ2-3; 11 bases map to TRBD1. The junction had 1 base not matched to a gene; V was cut back by 2 bases and J by 6 bases. The germline V gene encodes CDR1 MRHNA and CDR2 SNTAGT. The CDR3 totals 14 residues. CDR3 nucleotide sequence: TGTGCCAGCAGTGACGGACAGGGGGCGGATACGCAGTATTTT. This encodes CASSDGQGADTQYF.

The chain links TRBV6-1 to TRBJ1-2; a possible D gene is TRBD1 (5 bases). The V gene's germline CDR1 is MNHNS and CDR2 SASEGT. The CDR3 loop spans 14 amino acids. V was shortened by 5 bases and J by 4 bases, with 14 bases between the two germline ends. This CDR3 reads CASSSTGDLYGYTF. CDR3 sequence (DNA): TGTGCCAGCAGTTCTACAGGAGACCTCTATGGCTACACCTTC.

The chain has TRBV6-5 and TRBJ1-1; 7 nucleotides line up with TRBD1. The germline CDR1 and CDR2 sequences are MNHEY and SVGAGI. The CDR3 covers 16 residues. Unmatched junction bases numbered 4, after V lost 0 bases and J lost 0 bases. The CDR3 DNA reads as TGTGCCAGCAGTTACTCGGTGGGACAGCTGAACACTGAAGCTTTCTTT. Encoded protein: CASSYSVGQLNTEAFF.

The V call is TRBV7-9, the J call TRBJ1-1; tentative D call: TRBD1 (6 bases). V shed 5 bases and J shed 0 bases, with 13 bases lying between them. Germline CDR1 is SEHNR and CDR2 is FQNEAQ (reference sequence). This CDR3 region has 15 residues. CDR3: CASSPGQTMNTEAFF. The CDR3 DNA reads TGTGCCAGCAGCCCCGGACAGACGATGAACACTGAAGCTTTCTTT. Together with reference TRBV7-9 and TRBJ1-1, the CDR3 gives the full variable domain: DTGVSQNPRHKITKRGQNVTFRCDPISEHNRLYWYRQTLGQGPEFLTYFQNEAQLEKSRLLSDRFSAERPKGSFSTLEIQRTEQGDSAMYLCASSPGQTMNTEAFFGQGTRLTVV.

The chain uses TRBV15 and TRBJ1-2; 8 nucleotides line up with TRBD1. J gave up 8 bases and V 1 base, and 12 bases lay outside the gene matches. The CDR3 covers 16 residues. Germline V gene lookup returns CDR1 LNHNV and CDR2 YYDKDF (reference sequence). The CDR3 loop is CATSRVPPGQAPGYTF. CDR3 bases: TGTGCCACCAGCAGAGTCCCTCCGGGACAGGCGCCCGGCTACACCTTC.

The chain recombines TRBV28 with TRBJ2-1; D is possibly TRBD1 (6 bases). CDR3 length: 15 amino acids. The germline V gene encodes CDR1 MDHEN and CDR2 SYDVKM. V dropped 6 bases and J dropped 2 bases, with 14 bases sitting between them. CDR3 sequence (DNA): TGTGCCAGCAGGTTACCAGGGGACCCCTACAATGAGCAGTTCTTC. Its protein product is CASRLPGDPYNEQFF.

The chain carries TRBV6-1 and TRBJ1-5; D not resolved. This CDR3 is built from 12 residues. Germline loops: CDR1 MNHNS, CDR2 SASEGT. The ends were cut back, 0 bases at V and 15 bases at J, with 12 bases in the middle. The CDR3 here is CASSEAEVPGHF. Written as DNA, the CDR3 is TGTGCCAGCAGTGAAGCAGAGGTCCCTGGGCATTTT.

With regard to this clone: One end of the junction fails to match germline, which may point to a read error. V gene TRBV2 combines with J gene TRBJ1-1, with D unclear. CDR1 is SNHLY and CDR2 is FYNNEI in the germline V gene. The CDR3 sequence is 13 residues long. This CDR3 is CASSGALLTEALF. The DNA for the CDR3 is TGTGCCAGCAGTGGGGCATTGCTCACTGAAGCTCTCTTT.